The 2 T cell receptor beta chains presented below share a single source sample, sequenced in a study of CD8+ T cells in alopecia areata. cDNA reverse transcribed from extracted RNA served as the sequencing template. Data came from immunoSEQ multiplex PCR; TCRdb stores just in-frame clones and leaves some out. The sample holds some 180,000 clones, about 63% seen once. The sequencing used CD4+ T cells sorted from blood, collected at week 0. These receptors all stem from a human donor with alopecia areata.

The gene calls are TRBV6-5 and TRBJ2-7; perhaps D is TRBD1 or TRBD2 (5 bases each). From germline, CDR1 is MNHEY and CDR2 SVGAGI. The CDR3 spans 14 residues. V was shortened by 6 bases and J by 0 bases, with 12 bases between the two germline ends. DNA of the CDR3: TGTGCCAGCAGCCTGGGACGGCGCTCCTACGAGCAGTACTTC. Translation: CASSLGRRSYEQYF.

The chain joins TRBV30 to TRBJ2-5, with 9 bases lining up with TRBD2. Germline loops: CDR1 GTSNPN, CDR2 SVGIG (reference sequence). Losses at the gene ends were 3 bases for V and 1 base for J; bases not matched to a gene: 3. This CDR3 contains 14 residues. The CDR3 sequence: CAWRLAGTQETQYF. The DNA for the CDR3 is TGTGCCTGGAGGCTAGCGGGGACCCAAGAGACCCAGTACTTC.